The rows below give T cell receptor beta chains drawn from one sample of a study of blood T cell repertoires in COVID-19. TCRdb's copy holds only in-frame clones and misses some; the assay was immunoSEQ multiplex PCR. The data show 200,000 to 250,000 clones, around 83% seen once. Specimen: peripheral blood. The receptors here all came from an elderly woman with COVID-19, enrolled during active disease. CDR3s include the opening cysteine and the closing phenylalanine or tryptophan. A D gene is named only where the DNA matches it firmly. Only some rows state a clone size, as once, few, many or a class for expanded clones.

TRBD1 | . | TRBJ1-5 | TRBV6-5 | TGTGCCAGCAGGTCCGGGACAGCAGGCAATCAGCCCCAGCATTTT | CASRSGTAGNQPQHF
. | . | TRBJ2-7 | TRBV7-9 | TGTGCCAGCAGCCCTCTAACGGGGAGTAACGAGCAGTACTTC | CASSPLTGSNEQYF
. | . | TRBJ1-2 | TRBV4-2 | TGTGCCAGCAGCCAAGACAGCTGGGGCAACTATGGCTACACCTTC | CASSQDSWGNYGYTF
TRBD2 | . | TRBJ2-1 | TRBV28 | TGTGCCAGCAGCAGACCCTCCCTCCTGGGACTAGCGGGAGCGGGGCGCTCCTACAATGAGCAGTTCTTC | CASSRPSLLGLAGAGRSYNEQFF
TRBD2 | . | TRBJ2-5 | TRBV5-7 | TGTGCCAGCAGCGGGTGGGGCGGGGGGATTTCGGAGACCCAGTACTTC | CASSGWGGGISETQYF
. | . | TRBJ1-2 | TRBV15 | TGTGCCACCAGCCCCGGGAGCGACTATGGCTACACCTTC | CATSPGSDYGYTF
. | . | TRBJ1-4 | TRBV5-1 | TGCGCCAGCAGCTTGGCCAGGGGAACAACTAATGAAAAACTGTTTTTT | CASSLARGTTNEKLFF
. | few | TRBJ2-1 | TRBV3-1/TRBV3-2 | TGTGCCAGCGGTCTGAATGCGGGCAATGAGCAGTTCTTC | CASGLNAGNEQFF
. | . | TRBJ1-2 | TRBV5-6 | TGTGCCAGCAGCTTCTACAGGGTCGGAATCTATGGCTACACCTTC | CASSFYRVGIYGYTF
TRBD1 | . | TRBJ1-3 | TRBV7-2 | TGTGCCAGCGGTAGACAGGGGGCAGCTGGAAACACCATATATTTT | CASGRQGAAGNTIYF
TRBD1 | . | TRBJ2-7 | TRBV5-1 | TGCGCCAGCAGCCCAGCCCCGGGACAGGGGGCATACGAGCAGTACTTC | CASSPAPGQGAYEQYF
TRBD1 | . | TRBJ2-7 | TRBV6-6 | TGTGCCAGCAGAGAGGACAGGGACGAGCAGTACTTC | CASREDRDEQYF
. | . | TRBJ2-3 | TRBV10-1 | TGCGCCAGCACCGAGGGGGGGGCAACAGATACGCAGTATTTT | CASTEGGATDTQYF
TRBD1 | few | TRBJ1-2 | TRBV5-3 | TGTGCCAGAAGCGGGGACAGGGAGTTGAATGGCTACACCTTC | CARSGDRELNGYTF
TRBD1 | . | TRBJ1-2 | TRBV28 | TGTGCCAGCAGTTTTCCAAGGACAGGGTATGGCTACACCTTC | CASSFPRTGYGYTF
TRBD1 | . | TRBJ2-1 | TRBV12-5 | TGTGCTTCCCGTCGGGACAGGGGTAGCGATGAGCAGTTCTTC | CASRRDRGSDEQFF
. | . | TRBJ1-2 | TRBV10-3 | TGTGCCATCAGTGAGAGTGCGGCAGCCGCTAACTATGGCTACACCTTC | CAISESAAAANYGYTF
. | . | TRBJ1-1 | TRBV30 | TGTGCCTGGAGTCGGGGGGGTATGAACACTGAAGCTTTCTTT | CAWSRGGMNTEAFF
TRBD1 | . | TRBJ2-5 | TRBV7-9 | TGTGCCAGCAGCTTAGGGGACAGGGAGAGGGAGACCCAGTACTTC | CASSLGDRERETQYF
TRBD1 | few | TRBJ1-1 | TRBV30 | TGTGCCTGGACCACTACAGGGGGCGCGAGGAACACTGAAGCTTTCTTT | CAWTTTGGARNTEAFF
. | . | TRBJ2-2 | TRBV6-5 | TGTGCCAGCAGTTATTTCGCGGGTACCGGGGAGCTGTTTTTT | CASSYFAGTGELFF
. | . | TRBJ1-1 | TRBV12-3/TRBV12-4 | TGTGCCAGCAGCCCTACAGGGAACACTGAAGCTTTCTTT | CASSPTGNTEAFF
. | . | TRBJ2-2 | TRBV6-4 | TGTGCCAGCAGTGACCGGGTAAACACCGGGGAGCTGTTTTTT | CASSDRVNTGELFF
TRBD1 | . | TRBJ1-2 | TRBV5-4 | TGTGCCAGCAGCCCTGGGACAGGGAGAGGCGGCTACACCTTC | CASSPGTGRGGYTF
. | . | TRBJ1-1 | TRBV10-3 | TGTGCCATCAGTCGACAGGCGGAGAACACTGAAGCTTTCTTT | CAISRQAENTEAFF
. | . | TRBJ1-4 | TRBV4-2 | TGTGCCAGCAGCCAAGAAGGGCTGGGGGGTGAAAAACTGTTTTTT | CASSQEGLGGEKLFF
. | . | TRBJ1-6 | TRBV12-5 | TGTGCTAGTGGTTTGATGGCCGAATCACCCCTCCACTTT | CASGLMAESPLHF
TRBD2 | many | TRBJ2-1 | TRBV6-2/TRBV6-3 | TGTGCCAGCAGTGTCTTAAGCGGGAGCTCCATCATAGCACCCTACAATGAGCAGTTCTTC | CASSVLSGSSIIAPYNEQFF
TRBD1 | . | TRBJ1-4 | TRBV19 | TGTGCCAGTACTCCACCTATTGACAGGGTGCTAGAAAAACTGTTTTTT | CASTPPIDRVLEKLFF
. | . | TRBJ1-1 | TRBV5-6 | TGTGCCAGCAGACAGCGGAGGAACACTGAAGCTTTCTTT | CASRQRRNTEAFF
. | . | TRBJ1-1 | TRBV7-8 | TGTGCCAGCAGCTCGAGAGGGGGCACTGAAGCTTTCTTT | CASSSRGGTEAFF
TRBD1 | . | TRBJ1-5 | TRBV2 | TGTGCCAGCAGTGTGTTGGGACAGCCTAATCAGCCCCAGCATTTT | CASSVLGQPNQPQHF
. | . | TRBJ1-6 | TRBV18 | TGTGCCAGCTCACCCCCGGGAGGGGTCGGCTCACCCCTCCACTTT | CASSPPGGVGSPLHF
TRBD2 | . | TRBJ2-7 | TRBV11-3 | TGTGCCAGCAGCTTGGCCGGGAGGAACTACGAGCAGTACTTC | CASSLAGRNYEQYF
. | . | TRBJ1-4 | TRBV13 | TGTGCCAGCAGCTTAGGCCTGACAGAAAAACTGTTTTTT | CASSLGLTEKLFF
TRBD1 | . | TRBJ1-1 | TRBV19 | TGTGCCAGTAGTACGGCCAGGGGGCTAGTGGGGACTGAAGCTTTCTTT | CASSTARGLVGTEAFF
TRBD2 | . | TRBJ2-1 | TRBV7-3 | TGTGCCAGCAGCTTAACCCCGGGAGGCCTCTACAATGAGCAGTTCTTC | CASSLTPGGLYNEQFF
TRBD1 | . | TRBJ1-2 | TRBV11-1 | TGTGCCAGCAGCTTAGGTTCGACAGGGGAAGGCTACACCTTC | CASSLGSTGEGYTF
. | once | TRBJ2-1 | TRBV28 | TGTGCCAGCAGTTTTCCGGGACTGCCCTTATACAATGAGCAGTTCTTC | CASSFPGLPLYNEQFF
. | . | TRBJ1-1 | TRBV6-6 | TGTGCCAGCACCCTTACGGGGGAAGGTAGGGCTTTCTTT | CASTLTGEGRAFF
. | . | TRBJ2-5 | TRBV6-4 | TGTGCCAGCAGTGACTCGAGGGCTCGCCCCGAACAAGAGACCCAGTACTTC | CASSDSRARPEQETQYF
. | . | TRBJ1-5 | TRBV7-2 | TGTGCCAGCAGCACGAGGGTGTCGAGCAATCAGCCCCAGCATTTT | CASSTRVSSNQPQHF
. | . | TRBJ2-4 | TRBV28 | TGTGCCAGCACTCCGGGGAAGGTGGGCAAAAACATTCAGTACTTC | CASTPGKVGKNIQYF
TRBD1 | . | TRBJ1-1 | TRBV11-2 | TGTGCCAGCAGCTCCAGGACAGGCTTGAACACTGAAGCTTTCTTT | CASSSRTGLNTEAFF
TRBD1 | . | TRBJ2-5 | TRBV7-3 | TGTGCCAGCAGCTTAACGACAGGGGCGGGACAAGAGACCCAGTACTTC | CASSLTTGAGQETQYF
. | . | TRBJ1-1 | TRBV6-5 | TGTGCCAGCAGTCTGGAGATGAACACTGAAGCTTTCTTT | CASSLEMNTEAFF
TRBD2 | . | TRBJ2-5 | TRBV5-1 | TGCGCCAGCAGCTTTGGACTAGCGGAGGGGCAAGAGACCCAGTACTTC | CASSFGLAEGQETQYF
TRBD2 | . | TRBJ2-7 | TRBV4-3 | TGCGCCAGCAGCCAAACACTAGCGGGAGGGTACGAGCAGTACTTC | CASSQTLAGGYEQYF
TRBD1 | . | TRBJ1-5 | TRBV19 | TGTGCCAGTAGCCCACAGGGGGTCAATCAGCCCCAGCATTTT | CASSPQGVNQPQHF
TRBD1 | . | TRBJ1-1 | TRBV6-1 | TGTGCCAGCAGTGATTCGGGACAGGCGAACACTGAAGCTTTCTTT | CASSDSGQANTEAFF
. | . | TRBJ1-1 | TRBV30 | TGTGCCTGGAGCTTAAGGGGCAGGGCTGAAGCTTTCTTT | CAWSLRGRAEAFF
TRBD1 | . | TRBJ1-2 | TRBV6-5 | TGTGCCACGAGGACAGGGTCCTATGGCTACACCTTC | CATRTGSYGYTF
. | . | TRBJ2-7 | TRBV28 | TGTGCCAGCAGTTTGCCGGGTTTTGGGCAGTACTTC | CASSLPGFGQYF
. | . | TRBJ2-1 | TRBV2 | TGTGCCAGCAGTGAATCTTCATCAAAAAGCGTGCCCCAGCAGTTCTTC | CASSESSSKSVPQQFF
TRBD1 | . | TRBJ1-5 | TRBV19 | TGTGCCAGTAACGTACAGGGGGACCAGCCCCAGCATTTT | CASNVQGDQPQHF